These 6 T cell receptor beta chains were all obtained from the same sample, sequenced in a study of tumor-infiltrating lymphocytes in primary liver carcinoma. Total RNA (around 500 ng) served as template for TCR beta cDNA synthesis primed by a constant-region primer. Three rounds of nested multiplex PCR with slightly modified ARM-PCR produced TCR beta libraries. A C-beta reverse primer was combined with TRBV1-TRBV30 forward primers in the first two PCR rounds, and each round had 10 cycles. One entry per CDR3 protein, called by TCRdb with MiXCR from the multiplex PCR reads. The profile shows hundreds of thousands of distinct CDR3 sequences, approximately 58% of them singletons. The researchers obtained blood RNA from unsorted whole blood and also extracted germline DNA. The sample taken for sequencing was peripheral blood. Receptors originate from a woman younger than 45 with primary liver carcinoma and hepatitis B virus infection.

As regards this clonotype: A much larger clone lies a single base off, so this may be a read error. The chain recombines TRBV11-2 with TRBJ2-1, with unresolved D. Germline V gene data show CDR1 as SGHAT and CDR2 as FQNNGV. The V end was cut by 1 base, the J end by 0 bases, with 7 bases between. The length of the CDR3 is 15 residues. CDR3 coding DNA: TGTGCCAGCAGCTTAGGGCTGAGCTCCTACAATGAGCAGTTCTTC. Residues: CASSLGLSSYNEQFF.

This clonotype was counted once. This may arise from a read error, as a much more abundant clone is one base away. This likely comes from a read error, as the CDR3 has no conserved phenylalanine or tryptophan at its end. V is TRBV12-3 or TRBV12-4 and J is TRBJ1-3; D is unclear. The V and J ends lost 6 bases and 9 bases respectively, with 9 bases between them. CDR3 length: 11 amino acids. CDR3 region: CASRREVTIYL. CDR3 coding DNA: TGTGCCAGCAGGCGGGAGGTCACCATATATCTT.

This clonotype was detected ten times or more. The J gene is TRBJ2-7, the V gene TRBV11-2; D is perhaps TRBD1 or TRBD2 (5 bases each). The CDR3 runs 13 residues. Germline V gives CDR1 SGHAT, CDR2 FQNNGV. V dropped 3 bases and J dropped 0 bases, with 6 bases sitting between them. The CDR3 coding sequence is TGTGCCAGCAGCTTTGGGACCTCCTACGAGCAGTACTTC. Translating it yields CASSFGTSYEQYF. Drawing the rest from reference TRBV11-2 and TRBJ2-7, the complete variable domain is EAGVAQSPRYKIIEKRQSVAFWCNPISGHATLYWYQQILGQGPKLLIQFQNNGVVDDSQLPKDRFSAERLKGVDSTLKIQPAKLEDSAVYLCASSFGTSYEQYFGPGTRLTVT.

This clonotype showed up just once. The chain employs TRBV4-2 and TRBJ1-2, with D tentatively TRBD1 (5 bases). CDR1 and CDR2 from the germline V gene are LGHNA and YNFKEQ. The V end lost 0 bases, the J end lost 8 bases, and 16 bases lay between the germline ends. This CDR3 comprises 15 residues. Here the CDR3 DNA reads TGTGCCAGCAGCCAAGATGTGGGGCGCGGGCGCGGCTACACCTTC. Translation: CASSQDVGRGRGYTF.

The chain links TRBV10-1 to TRBJ2-1; D may be TRBD1 (6 bases). This CDR3 has 12 residues. Germline CDR1 WNHNN, CDR2 SYGVQD (reference sequence). The V gene lost 8 bases and the J gene lost 11 bases, with 16 bases spanning the gap. The CDR3 protein is CASGRQVYKQFF. In DNA form, the CDR3 reads TGCGCCAGCGGACGACAGGTCTATAAGCAGTTCTTC.

Only a few counts were recorded for this clonotype. J is TRBJ1-6 and V is TRBV6-6; D is unclear. Between the trimmed V and J ends, which lost 2 bases and 2 bases, there was a span of 7 bases. The V gene's germline CDR1 is MNHNY and CDR2 SVGAGI (reference sequence). The CDR3 loop spans 15 amino acids. CDR3 sequence (DNA): TGTGCCAGCAGTTACGAGTTTGCCTATAATTCACCCCTCCACTTT. The encoded protein is CASSYEFAYNSPLHF.